This T cell receptor beta chain came from a study of shared clonotypes between healthy human individuals. Points from the study as a whole: Naive subsets generally exceeded memory subsets in estimated richness. Non-shared clonotypes were found to have lower generation probabilities than the clonotypes that were shared by all four of the sorted-subset donors.

The authors divided CD4+ cells into CD45RA+ naive and CD45RA-negative memory subsets. CDR3 size: 17 residues. The germline gives CDR1 SGHVS, CDR2 FQNEAQ. The trim removed 1 base at V and 4 bases at J, leaving 12 bases unmatched. Turning to this clone: Antigen unknown.

Sequencing used immunoSEQ multiplex PCR; TCRdb keeps in-frame clones, though not all of them. The sample has about 680,000 clones; 60% to 80% are singletons. The J gene is TRBJ1-1, the V gene TRBV7-8; 7 nucleotides align to TRBD1. The sample was memory CD4+ T cells sorted from blood. Subset: CD45RA-negative fraction. The TCR originated in a woman aged 30 to 39 in good health. In DNA form, the CDR3 reads TGTGCCAGCAGCTTAGTTAGGGTTACAGGGGAAGGCACTGAAGCTTTCTTT. Its translation is CASSLVRVTGEGTEAFF. The full variable domain, with the rest looked up from reference TRBV7-8 and TRBJ1-1, is GAGVSQSPRYKVAKRGQDVALRCDPISGHVSLFWYQQALGQGPEFLTYFQNEAQLDKSGLPSDRFFAERPEGSVSTLKIQRTQQEDSAVYLCASSLVRVTGEGTEAFFGQGTRLTVV.